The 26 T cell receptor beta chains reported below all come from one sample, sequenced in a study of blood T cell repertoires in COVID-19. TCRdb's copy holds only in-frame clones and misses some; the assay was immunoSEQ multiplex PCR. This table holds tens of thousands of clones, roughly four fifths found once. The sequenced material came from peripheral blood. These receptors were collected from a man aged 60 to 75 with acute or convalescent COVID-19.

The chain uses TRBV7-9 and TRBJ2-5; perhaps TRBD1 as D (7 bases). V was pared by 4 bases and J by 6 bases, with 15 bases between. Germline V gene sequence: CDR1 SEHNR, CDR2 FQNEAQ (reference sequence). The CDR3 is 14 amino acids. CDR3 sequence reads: CASSSGGGLKTQYF. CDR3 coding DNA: TGTGCCAGCAGCTCTGGAGGGGGCTTAAAGACCCAGTACTTC.

The DNA of the CDR3 is TGTGCCAGTTGGGGCAGGCCTAATTCACCCCTCCACTTT. Translating it yields CASWGRPNSPLHF. The chain carries TRBV2 and TRBJ1-6; possible D gene TRBD1, 5 bases. Per the germline V gene, CDR1 is SNHLY and CDR2 is FYNNEI. V gave up 9 bases and J gave up 6 bases, with 12 bases separating them. The CDR3 is 13 residues long.

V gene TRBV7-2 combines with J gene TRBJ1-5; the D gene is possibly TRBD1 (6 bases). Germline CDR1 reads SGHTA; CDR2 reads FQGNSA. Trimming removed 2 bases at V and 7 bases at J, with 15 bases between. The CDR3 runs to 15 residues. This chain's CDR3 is CASSLNGQSGQPQHF. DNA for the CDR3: TGTGCCAGCAGCTTAAATGGACAGAGCGGCCAGCCCCAGCATTTT.

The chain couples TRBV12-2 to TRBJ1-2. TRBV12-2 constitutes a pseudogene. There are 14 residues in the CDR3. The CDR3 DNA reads TGTGCAAGTCGCTTCCTGTTCCCTATCTATGGCTACACCTTC. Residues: CASRFLFPIYGYTF.

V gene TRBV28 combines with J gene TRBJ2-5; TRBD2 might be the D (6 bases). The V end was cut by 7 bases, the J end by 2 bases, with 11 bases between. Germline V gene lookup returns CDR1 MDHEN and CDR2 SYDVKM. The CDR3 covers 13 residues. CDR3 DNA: TGTGCCAGCACCATTGGAGGGCAAGAGACCCAGTACTTC. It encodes CASTIGGQETQYF.

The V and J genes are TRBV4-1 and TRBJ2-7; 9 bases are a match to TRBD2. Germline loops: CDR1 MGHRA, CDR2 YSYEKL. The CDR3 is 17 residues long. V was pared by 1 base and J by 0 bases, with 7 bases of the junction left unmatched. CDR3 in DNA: TGCGCCAGCAGCCAAGGAAAGGGCGGGAGGGCCTCCTACGAGCAGTACTTC. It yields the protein CASSQGKGGRASYEQYF.

The CDR3, as DNA: TGTGCCACCAGTGACCCAAACAGGGACGGAAACTATGGCTACACCTTC. It translates to CATSDPNRDGNYGYTF. The J gene is TRBJ1-2, the V gene TRBV24-1, with D perhaps matching TRBD1 (6 bases). This CDR3 region has 16 residues. Germline values: CDR1 KGHDR, CDR2 SFDVKD. Trimming took 4 bases from V and 2 from J, leaving 16 bases between them.

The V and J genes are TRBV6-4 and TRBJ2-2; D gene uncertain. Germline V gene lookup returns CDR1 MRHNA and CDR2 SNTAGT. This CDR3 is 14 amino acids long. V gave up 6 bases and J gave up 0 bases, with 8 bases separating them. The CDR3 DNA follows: TGTGCCAGCAGAGCCGCCACGAACACCGGGGAGCTGTTTTTT. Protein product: CASRAATNTGELFF.

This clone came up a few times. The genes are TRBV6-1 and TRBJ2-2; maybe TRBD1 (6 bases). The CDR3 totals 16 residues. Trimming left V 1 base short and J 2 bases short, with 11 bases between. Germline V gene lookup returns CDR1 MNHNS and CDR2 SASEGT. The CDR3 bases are TGTGCCAGCAGTGAAGGTCAGGGGCGAAACACCGGGGAGCTGTTTTTT. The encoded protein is CASSEGQGRNTGELFF.

CDR3 loop: CASSSGFKAKNTEAFF. CDR3 DNA sequence: TGCGCCAGCAGCTCGGGGTTTAAAGCTAAGAACACTGAAGCTTTCTTT. V usage is TRBV5-1 and J usage is TRBJ1-1; no clear D. V lost 3 bases to trimming and J lost 1 base, with 16 bases between them. Per germline, CDR1 SGHRS and CDR2 YFSETQ. The CDR3 totals 16 residues.

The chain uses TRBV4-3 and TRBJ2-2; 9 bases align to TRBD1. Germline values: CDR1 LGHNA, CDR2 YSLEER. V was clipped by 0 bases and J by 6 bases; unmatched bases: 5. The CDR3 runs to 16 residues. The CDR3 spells CASSQDWRQGAGELFF. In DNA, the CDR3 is TGCGCCAGCAGCCAAGATTGGAGACAGGGGGCCGGGGAGCTGTTTTTT.

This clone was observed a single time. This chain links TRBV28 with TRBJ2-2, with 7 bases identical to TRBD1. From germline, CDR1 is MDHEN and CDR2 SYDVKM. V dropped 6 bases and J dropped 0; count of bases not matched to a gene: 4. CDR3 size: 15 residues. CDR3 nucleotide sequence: TGTGCCAGCAGCAGTCAGGGGGCGAACACCGGGGAGCTGTTTTTT. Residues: CASSSQGANTGELFF.

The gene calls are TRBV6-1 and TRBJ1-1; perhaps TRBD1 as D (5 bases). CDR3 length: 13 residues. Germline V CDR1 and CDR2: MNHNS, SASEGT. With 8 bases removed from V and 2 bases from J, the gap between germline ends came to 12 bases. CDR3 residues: CASRFRENTEAFF. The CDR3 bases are TGTGCCAGCCGATTCAGGGAAAACACTGAAGCTTTCTTT.

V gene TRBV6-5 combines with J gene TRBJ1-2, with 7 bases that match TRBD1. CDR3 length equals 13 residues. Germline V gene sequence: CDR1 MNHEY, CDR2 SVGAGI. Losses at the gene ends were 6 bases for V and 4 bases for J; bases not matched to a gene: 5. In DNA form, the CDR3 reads TGTGCCAGCAGCACAGGGGAAGTCTATGGCTACACCTTC. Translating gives CASSTGEVYGYTF.

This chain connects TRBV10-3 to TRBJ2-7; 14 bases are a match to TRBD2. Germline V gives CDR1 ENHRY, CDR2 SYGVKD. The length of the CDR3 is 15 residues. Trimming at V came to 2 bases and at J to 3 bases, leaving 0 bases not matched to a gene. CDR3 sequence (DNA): TGTGCCATCAGTGAGGGGACTAGCGGGAGCTACGAGCAGTACTTC. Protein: CAISEGTSGSYEQYF.

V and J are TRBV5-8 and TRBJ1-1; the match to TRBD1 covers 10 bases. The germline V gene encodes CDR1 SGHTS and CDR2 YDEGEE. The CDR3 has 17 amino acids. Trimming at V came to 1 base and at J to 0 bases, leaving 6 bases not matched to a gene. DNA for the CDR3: TGTGCCAGCAGCTTGAACAAGGGACAGGGGCTGAACACTGAAGCTTTCTTT. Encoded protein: CASSLNKGQGLNTEAFF.

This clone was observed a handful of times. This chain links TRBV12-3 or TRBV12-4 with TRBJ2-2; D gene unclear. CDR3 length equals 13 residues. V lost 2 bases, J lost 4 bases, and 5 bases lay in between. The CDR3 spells CASSLISTGELFF. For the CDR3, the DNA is TGTGCCAGCAGTTTAATCAGCACCGGGGAGCTGTTTTTT.

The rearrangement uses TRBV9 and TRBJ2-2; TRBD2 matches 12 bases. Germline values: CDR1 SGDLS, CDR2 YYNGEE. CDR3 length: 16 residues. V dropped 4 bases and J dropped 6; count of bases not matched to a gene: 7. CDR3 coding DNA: TGTGCCAGCAGCTCACCCCTAGCGGGGGGGCCCGGGGAGCTGTTTTTT. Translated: CASSSPLAGGPGELFF.

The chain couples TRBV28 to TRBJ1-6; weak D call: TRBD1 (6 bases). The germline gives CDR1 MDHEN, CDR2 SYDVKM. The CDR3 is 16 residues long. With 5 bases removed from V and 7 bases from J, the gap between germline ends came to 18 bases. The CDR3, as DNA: TGTGCCAGCAGTGCTGGGGGGGGACACCGGAATTCACCCCTCCACTTT. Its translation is CASSAGGGHRNSPLHF. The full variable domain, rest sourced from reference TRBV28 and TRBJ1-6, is DVKVTQSSRYLVKRTGEKVFLECVQDMDHENMFWYRQDPGLGLRLIYFSYDVKMKEKGDIPEGYSVSREKKERFSLILESASTNQTSMYLCASSAGGGHRNSPLHFGNGTRLTVT.

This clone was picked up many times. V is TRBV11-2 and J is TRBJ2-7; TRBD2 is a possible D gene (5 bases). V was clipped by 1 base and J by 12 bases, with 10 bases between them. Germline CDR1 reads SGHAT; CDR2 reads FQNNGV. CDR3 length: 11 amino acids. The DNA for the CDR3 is TGTGCCAGCAGCTTAGTGGAGGTCGTGTACTTC. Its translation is CASSLVEVVYF. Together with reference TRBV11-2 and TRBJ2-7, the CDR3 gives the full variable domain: EAGVAQSPRYKIIEKRQSVAFWCNPISGHATLYWYQQILGQGPKLLIQFQNNGVVDDSQLPKDRFSAERLKGVDSTLKIQPAKLEDSAVYLCASSLVEVVYFGPGTRLTVT.

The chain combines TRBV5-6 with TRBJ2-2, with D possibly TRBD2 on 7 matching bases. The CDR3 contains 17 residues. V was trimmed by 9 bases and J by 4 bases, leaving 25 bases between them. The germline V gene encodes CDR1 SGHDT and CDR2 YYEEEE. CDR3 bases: TGTGCCACCTCAAAAAGGGGGGGCGGTGCGGCCACCGGGGAGCTGTTTTTT. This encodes CATSKRGGGAATGELFF.

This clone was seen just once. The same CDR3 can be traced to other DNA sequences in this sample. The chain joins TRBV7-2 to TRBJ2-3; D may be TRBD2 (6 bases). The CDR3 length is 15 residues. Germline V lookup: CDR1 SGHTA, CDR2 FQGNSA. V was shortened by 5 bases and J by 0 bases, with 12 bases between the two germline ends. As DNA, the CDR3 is TGTGCCAGCAGCCCACGACTAGGTAGCACAGATACGCAGTATTTT. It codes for CASSPRLGSTDTQYF. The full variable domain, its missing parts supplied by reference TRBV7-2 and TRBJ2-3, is GAGVSQSPSNKVTEKGKDVELRCDPISGHTALYWYRQSLGQGLEFLIYFQGNSAPDKSGLPSDRFSAERTGGSVSTLTIQRTQQEDSAVYLCASSPRLGSTDTQYFGPGTRLTVL.

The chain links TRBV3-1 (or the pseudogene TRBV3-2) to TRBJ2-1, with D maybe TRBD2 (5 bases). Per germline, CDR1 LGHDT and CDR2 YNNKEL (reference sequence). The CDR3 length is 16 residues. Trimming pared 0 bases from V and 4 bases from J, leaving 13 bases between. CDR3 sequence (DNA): TGTGCCAGCAGCCAAGACTCAAGCGGACCTTACAATGAGCAGTTCTTC. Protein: CASSQDSSGPYNEQFF.

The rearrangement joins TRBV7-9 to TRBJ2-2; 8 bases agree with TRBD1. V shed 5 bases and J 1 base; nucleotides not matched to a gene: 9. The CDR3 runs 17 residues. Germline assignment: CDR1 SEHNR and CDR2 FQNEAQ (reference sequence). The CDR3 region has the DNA TGTGCCAGCAGCAATCTAGCCGGGACAGGGAACACCGGGGAGCTGTTTTTT. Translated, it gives CASSNLAGTGNTGELFF.

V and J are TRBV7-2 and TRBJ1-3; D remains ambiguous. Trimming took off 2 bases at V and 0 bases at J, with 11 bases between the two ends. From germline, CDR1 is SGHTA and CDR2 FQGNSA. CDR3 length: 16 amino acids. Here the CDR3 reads CASSLRHPSSGNTIYF. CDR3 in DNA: TGTGCCAGCAGCTTAAGACATCCCAGCTCTGGAAACACCATATATTTT.

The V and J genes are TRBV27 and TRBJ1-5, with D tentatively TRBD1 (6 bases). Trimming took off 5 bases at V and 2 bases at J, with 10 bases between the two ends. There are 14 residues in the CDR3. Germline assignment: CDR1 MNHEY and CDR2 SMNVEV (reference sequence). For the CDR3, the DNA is TGTGCCAGCAGTGAATACAGGGGCAATCAGCCCCAGCATTTT. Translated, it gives CASSEYRGNQPQHF.